This T cell receptor (beta chain) was captured in a study of blood T cell repertoires in COVID-19. V was trimmed by 9 bases and J by 3 bases, leaving 15 bases between them. CDR1 and CDR2 from the germline V gene are MNHEY and SVGAGI. This CDR3 is built from 14 residues. In Seattle, patients joined the study during active infection and were tracked longitudinally. Original methodology: From reference gene primer amplification, estimates of nucleated cell counts were derived. Here immunoSEQ multiplex PCR was the method, and the copy in TCRdb shows in-frame clones only, minus some. The V and J calls and clone size were taken over from that table, and D and trimming were inferred from the DNA. The sample consists of approximately 280,000 clones, around 85% of them appearing once.

The rearrangement links TRBV6-5 to TRBJ2-1, with D hard to call. Material for sequencing was peripheral blood. The TCR originated in a human donor with COVID-19, enrolled during active disease. The donor label of this sample is uncertain. The CDR3 reads CASQRFNSYNEQFF. The DNA for the CDR3 is TGTGCCAGTCAGAGGTTCAATAGCTACAATGAGCAGTTCTTC.